The subject of this entry is one TCR gamma chain. Antigen specificity is unknown. The TCRdb protein comes from a much larger clone and disagrees with this DNA's translation at residue 10, likely due to a read error; the protein given here is derived from the DNA. LymphoTrack primers amplified TRG sequences from roughly 190 ng of biopsy DNA. TCRdb used CATT to re-call clones from the multiplex PCR reads. The table shows nearly 300 gamma-chain clones, with about 57% occurring only once. More than 8 formalin-fixed paraffin-embedded scrolls, each 5 µm thick, supplied each case's genomic DNA. The data were taken from a study of intestinal T cells in coeliac disease. General study results and limits: FFPE-derived DNA was relatively degraded, likely losing some TCR sequences.

This receptor was identified in a human donor who served as a control with a normal duodenal biopsy, not a healthy volunteer. Material for sequencing was a duodenal biopsy.

In nucleotides, the CDR3 is TGTGCCACCTGGGACAACCTACAGGGAGCTGGTTGGTTCAAGATATTT. Translating it yields CATWDNLQGAGWFKIF. The chain recombines TRGV5 with TRGJP1. This CDR3 has 16 residues. J was trimmed by 6 bases and V by 2 bases; bases with no gene match: 12. The germline CDR1 and CDR2 sequences are VINAFY and YDVSNSKD.